This TCR beta chain was sequenced during a study of beta chain features in type 1 diabetes. This clone has just a few counts. The antigen is not known. General study findings and limits: Significant though moderate, a shortening of TCRB CDR3s appeared in all four CD4+ subsets of Type 1 diabetes patients. Possibly, sequencing cDNA over-represented cells that had high TCR expression levels.

Expressed TCRB transcripts were sequenced because the entire RNA isolate underwent reverse transcription. Profiled with immunoSEQ multiplex PCR; TCRdb holds only in-frame clones, not every one. The sample has nearly 700,000 clones, roughly 12% seen once. Cell sorting via CD45RO/CCR7/CD25/CD127/CD95/CD27 was performed to obtain CD4+ naive, central memory, regulatory and stem cell-like memory cells. Every sorted population was more than 95% pure. CDR1 is SGHTA and CDR2 is FQGNSA in the germline V gene. CDR3 length equals 13 residues. V was trimmed by 3 bases and J by 0 bases, leaving 5 bases between them.

The material sequenced was naive CD4+ T cells from blood. The V and J genes are TRBV7-2 and TRBJ1-2; D ambiguous. This receptor was obtained from a man younger than 30 with type 1 diabetes. The CDR3: CASSFGPNYGYTF. DNA for the CDR3: TGTGCCAGCAGCTTCGGACCTAACTATGGCTACACCTTC. The whole variable domain, filled in from reference TRBV7-2 and TRBJ1-2, reads GAGVSQSPSNKVTEKGKDVELRCDPISGHTALYWYRQSLGQGLEFLIYFQGNSAPDKSGLPSDRFSAERTGGSVSTLTIQRTQQEDSAVYLCASSFGPNYGYTFGSGTRLTVV.